This T cell receptor beta chain was found in a study of beta chain features in type 1 diabetes. cDNA synthesis used the whole RNA isolate, giving expressed TCRB sequences. Using immunoSEQ multiplex PCR, the repertoire was profiled, and TCRdb retains in-frame clones only, with some absent. Of over 300,000 clones listed, 8% are singletons. This clone showed up just a few times. The source of this sequence is a woman under 30 in good health. Sequencing input: central memory CD4+ T cells from blood.

The CDR3 sequence is CASRRQADDGYTF. The CDR3 region has the DNA TGTGCCAGCAGACGACAGGCGGACGATGGCTACACCTTC. The genes are TRBV6-5 and TRBJ1-2, with D perhaps TRBD1 (6 bases). V shed 6 bases and J shed 6 bases, with 14 bases lying between them. The CDR3 extends over 13 amino acids. Germline V gene sequence: CDR1 MNHEY, CDR2 SVGAGI.